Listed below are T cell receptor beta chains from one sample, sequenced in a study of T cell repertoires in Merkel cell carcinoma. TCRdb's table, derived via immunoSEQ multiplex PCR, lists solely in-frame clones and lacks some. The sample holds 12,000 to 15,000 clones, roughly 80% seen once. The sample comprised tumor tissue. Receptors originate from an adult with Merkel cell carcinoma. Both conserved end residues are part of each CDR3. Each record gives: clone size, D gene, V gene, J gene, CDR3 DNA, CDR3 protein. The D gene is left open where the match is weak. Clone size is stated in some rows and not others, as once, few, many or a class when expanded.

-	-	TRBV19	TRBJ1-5	TGTGCCAGTAGTGGGGCCAAGGGTAACAATCAGCCCCAGCATTTT	CASSGAKGNNQPQHF
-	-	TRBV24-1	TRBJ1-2	TGTGCCACCAGTGATACAGGGACGCAAGGCTACACCTTC	CATSDTGTQGYTF
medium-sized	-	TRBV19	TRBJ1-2	TGTGCCAGTAGTATAGGGGGCAGGGTCGTCGGCTACACCTTC	CASSIGGRVVGYTF
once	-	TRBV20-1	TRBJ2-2	TGCAGTGCTAGTGCCCAGGGGTACACCGGGGAGCTGTTTTTT	CSASAQGYTGELFF
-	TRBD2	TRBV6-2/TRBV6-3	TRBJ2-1	TGTGCCAGCAGTAACAGAGGTTTGGGGCGGGGGGGGGTCAATGAGCAGTTCTTC	CASSNRGLGRGGVNEQFF
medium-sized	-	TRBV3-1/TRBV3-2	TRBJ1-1	TGTGCCAGCAGCCAAGGTGCCAGCCCCAACACTGAAGCTTTCTTT	CASSQGASPNTEAFF
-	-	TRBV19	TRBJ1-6	TGTGCCAGTAGTATAGGCGGTTCACCCCTCCACTTT	CASSIGGSPLHF
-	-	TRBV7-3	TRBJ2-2	TGTGCCAGCAGCGCGACGGGGGCCACCGGGGAGCTGTTTTTT	CASSATGATGELFF
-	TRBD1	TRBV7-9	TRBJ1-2	TGTGCCAGCAGCCCAAGGGGGGCAGGGGGCGGCTTCTATGGCTACACCTTC	CASSPRGAGGGFYGYTF
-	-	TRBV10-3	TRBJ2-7	TGTGCCATCGCCCAGGGGCAACGCGAGCAGTACTTC	CAIAQGQREQYF
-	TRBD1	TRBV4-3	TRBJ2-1	TGCGCCAGCAGCCCCCAGGCGGACAGGGTCTTTGATGAGCAGTTCTTC	CASSPQADRVFDEQFF
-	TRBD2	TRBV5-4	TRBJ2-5	TGTGCCAGCAGCTTGGAAGCGGGACTAGCGCTGGAGACCCAGTACTTC	CASSLEAGLALETQYF
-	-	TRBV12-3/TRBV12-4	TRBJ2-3	TGTGCCAGCAGTTCCTCTAGCACAGATACGCAGTATTTT	CASSSSSTDTQYF
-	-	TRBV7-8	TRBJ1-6	TGTGCCAGTTGTGGGGAAGGGTATAATTCACCCCTCCACTTT	CASCGEGYNSPLHF
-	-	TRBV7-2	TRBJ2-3	TGTGCCAGCAGCTTAGAAGACACAGATACGCAGTATTTT	CASSLEDTDTQYF
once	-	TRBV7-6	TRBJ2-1	TGTGCCAGCAGCTACCCGTCCCATGAGCAGTTCTTC	CASSYPSHEQFF
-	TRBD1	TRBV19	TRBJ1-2	TGTGCCAGTGGAACCGGACAGGGAGGCTATGGCTACACCTTC	CASGTGQGGYGYTF
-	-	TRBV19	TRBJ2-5	TGTGCCAGTAGTATTCCAGGTAGAGAGTACGGGGCCCAGTACTTC	CASSIPGREYGAQYF
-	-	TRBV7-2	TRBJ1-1	TGTGCCAGCAGCTCGTTTCAGGGGATGAACACTGAAGCTTTCTTT	CASSSFQGMNTEAFF
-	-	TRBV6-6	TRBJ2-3	TGTGCCAGCAGTTACGGAAAGGTCGGCACAGATACGCAGTATTTT	CASSYGKVGTDTQYF
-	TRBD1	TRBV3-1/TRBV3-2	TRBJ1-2	TGTGCCAGCAGTGCCAGGGGGCAGAAGAACTATGGCTACACCTTC	CASSARGQKNYGYTF
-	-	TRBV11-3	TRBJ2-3	TGTGCCAGCAGCTTTCATGGGAGGGGGCGTAAAGATACGCAGTATTTT	CASSFHGRGRKDTQYF
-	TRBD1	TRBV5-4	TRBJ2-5	TGTGCCAGCAGCACTACAGGGGGCCCTAGCCAAGAGACCCAGTACTTC	CASSTTGGPSQETQYF
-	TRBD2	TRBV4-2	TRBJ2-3	TGTGCCAGCAGTCTCGGCGGGGGAAGCACAGATACGCAGTATTTT	CASSLGGGSTDTQYF
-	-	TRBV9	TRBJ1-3	TGTGCCAGCAGCGCTAGTGGGACGGCCACTAGTCGCTCTGGAAACACCATATATTTT	CASSASGTATSRSGNTIYF
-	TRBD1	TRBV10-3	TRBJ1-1	TGTGCCATCAGTGAACCGGGACAGACATTTGGCACTGAAGCTTTCTTT	CAISEPGQTFGTEAFF
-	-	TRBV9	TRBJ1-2	TGTGCCAGCAGCGTATTCCAGGTGTCTTATGGCTACACCTTC	CASSVFQVSYGYTF
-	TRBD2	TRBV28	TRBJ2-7	TGTGCCAGCAGTCCCCCCAGCGGGAGCTCCTACGAGCAGTACTTC	CASSPPSGSSYEQYF
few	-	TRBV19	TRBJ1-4	TGTGCCACCCTCGGTCGGGGTTTTAGCGATGAAAAACTGTTTTTT	CATLGRGFSDEKLFF
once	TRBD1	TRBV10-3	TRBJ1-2	TGTGCCATCAGTGAGCGTCGGGGGACAGTTAACTATGGCTACACCTTC	CAISERRGTVNYGYTF
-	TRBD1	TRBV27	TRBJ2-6	TGTGCCAGCAGTTTGACAGGGTTGGCTGGGGCCAACGTCCTGACTTTC	CASSLTGLAGANVLTF
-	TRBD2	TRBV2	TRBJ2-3	TGTGCCAGCAGTGAGGCAGGGACTAGAACAGATACGCAGTATTTT	CASSEAGTRTDTQYF
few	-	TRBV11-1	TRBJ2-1	TGTGCCAGCAGCTCCTGGGAAGATAGCTCCTACAATGAGCAGTTCTTC	CASSSWEDSSYNEQFF
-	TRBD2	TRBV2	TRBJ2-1	TGTGCCAGCAGTCCTCTAGCGGGGGGGGATGAGCAGTTCTTC	CASSPLAGGDEQFF
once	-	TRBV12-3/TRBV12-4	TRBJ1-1	TGTGCCAGCAGTCCCGGGACCTACGGTGAAGCTTTCTTT	CASSPGTYGEAFF
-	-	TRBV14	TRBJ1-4	TGTGCCAGCAGCCAACGTCGAAGTAATGAAAAACTGTTTTTT	CASSQRRSNEKLFF
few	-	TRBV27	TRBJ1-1	TGTGCCAGCACCGGGCGGGGCACTGAAGCTTTCTTT	CASTGRGTEAFF
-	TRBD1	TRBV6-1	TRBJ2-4	TGTGCCAGCAGTGAAGCGCCCCAGGGGGCCATAGCCAAAAACATTCAGTACTTC	CASSEAPQGAIAKNIQYF
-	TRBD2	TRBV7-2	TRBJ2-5	TGTGCCAGCAGCCCGCAGCGGACGGGGGGGGCAGAGACCCAGTACTTC	CASSPQRTGGAETQYF
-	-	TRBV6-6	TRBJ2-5	TGTGCCAGCAGTTCTCCCCCTAGAGAGACCCAGTACTTC	CASSSPPRETQYF